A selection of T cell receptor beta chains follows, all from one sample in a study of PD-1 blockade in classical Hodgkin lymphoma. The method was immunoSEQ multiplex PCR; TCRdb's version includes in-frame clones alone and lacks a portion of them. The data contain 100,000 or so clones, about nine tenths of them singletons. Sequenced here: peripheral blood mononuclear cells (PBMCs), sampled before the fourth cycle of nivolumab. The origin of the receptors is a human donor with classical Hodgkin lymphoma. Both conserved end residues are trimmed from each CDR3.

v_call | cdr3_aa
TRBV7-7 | ASSSLTSDAQY
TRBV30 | AWLGGSLSNYGYT
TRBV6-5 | ASSYRRGNQPQH
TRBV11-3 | ASSLVETGLNQPQH
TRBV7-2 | ASSRMGRMNTEAF
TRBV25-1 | ASSEYRSGNTEAF
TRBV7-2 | ASSPYGVAGANVLT
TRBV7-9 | ASTPGGGDKLTYEQY
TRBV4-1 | ASSQVPRRNTGELF
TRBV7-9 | ASSLSSTGAGNTIY
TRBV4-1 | ASSQEGRAANTGELF
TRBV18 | ASSRVPSGDPLYEQY
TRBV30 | AWSVREGAGCT
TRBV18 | ASSTGTPGGYT
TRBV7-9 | ASSATTGVHEQY
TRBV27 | ASSLIGGEQY
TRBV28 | ASSLRGYNEQF
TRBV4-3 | ASSYRGGQETQY
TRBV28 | ASSFGLAGDYYEQY
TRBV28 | ASSYLDSTYEQY
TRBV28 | ASSLSLGTDFYEQY
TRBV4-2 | ASSQEIAGGPEDTQY
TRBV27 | ASSLLGYEQY
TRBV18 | ASSPTTLYEQY
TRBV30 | AWTNLTVDTEAF
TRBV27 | ASSYRQGRRETQY
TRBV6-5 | ASSTPGGGEAF
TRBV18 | ASSPPGDLSGNTIY
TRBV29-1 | SVHQGADAF